This T cell receptor (beta chain) is drawn from a study of PD-1 blockade in classical Hodgkin lymphoma (dated by TCRdb to 2018 to 2021). Turning to the overall study: Nivolumab dosing was 3 mg/kg intravenously every 2 weeks, continuing until either disease progression or unacceptable toxicity. To define a peripheral blood immune signature of response to PD-1 blockade in classical Hodgkin lymphoma, the study combined TCR beta sequencing with CyTOF. Here is what the overall study found, with its caveats: Baseline TCR diversity was reported to be lower in newly diagnosed patients than in healthy donors, and even lower in relapsed/refractory patients. A significant rise by C4D1 was seen in CD4+ but not CD8+ TCR diversity (p=0.0027 vs p=0.16), with the rise being most apparent in complete responders (p=0.02). Baseline diversity similar to that of newly diagnosed patients was observed in trial patients achieving complete response, whereas significantly lower diversity was observed in partial responders and progressors. The study was limited to a single clinical trial cohort, and causes of repertoire differences, possibly disease activity or prior therapy, remained undefined. Lower diversity was seen in patients whose nivolumab began less than 1 year after ASCT, and these patients were left out of later analyses so that immune reconstitution would not confound the results.

As for this clone: It has no known antigen specificity. Base-call qualities are not available, and no considerably larger clone is one nucleotide away.

Genomic DNA was isolated using the Qiagen DNeasy kit from unsorted PBMCs as well as from negatively selected CD4+ and CD8+ fractions. TCR beta CDR3 regions were amplified by immunoSEQ multiplex PCR using primers annealing to V and J segments. Amplification bias was minimized using a synthetic immune receptor repertoire, and residual bias was removed computationally after sequencing. Per the original workflow: Custom Python scripts were used to quantify repertoire diversity as the Shannon entropy index. The unsorted, CD4+ and CD8+ repertoires were each analyzed separately, with the exception of combined analyses, where CD4+ and CD8+ sequences were merged in silico. A clone counted as expanded when the clone's frequency after treatment rose at least 2-fold relative to C1D1, and clones undetected at baseline were given a pseudocount of 0.5. Singleton clones were defined as clones with 0 or 1 copy at C1D1, and non-singleton clones were defined as clones with 2 or more copies. By matching protein sequences in sorted samples from the same patient, clones expanded in unsorted samples were annotated as CD4+, CD8+ or unknown. Wilcoxon tests on paired samples were used to test changes in diversity from C1D1 to C4D1. TCRdb re-hosts the immuneACCESS table, in-frame sequences only. Its copies lack some clones; in the studies checked, an unresolved V gene accounts for under half of them, and the cause for the rest is not known. The DNA was the basis for D and trimming; V, J and clone size are from that table. The sample table records tens of thousands of clones; more than 75% of these occur just once. The ten largest clones take up around 6.5% of the sample.

The time point label corresponds to: cycle 4 day 1 (C4D1), after less than 7 weeks of nivolumab. Relapse after autologous stem cell transplantation had occurred in all trial patients, and cohorts A, B and C were distinguished by prior brentuximab vedotin exposure. The trial cohort included 45 to 65 patients with relapsed/refractory classical Hodgkin lymphoma, and each patient had a best overall response of complete response, partial response or progressive disease. Single-agent nivolumab was administered to trial patients in the multi-cohort phase II CheckMate 205 trial. An independent review committee assessed best overall response by applying the 2007 International Working Group response criteria. Trial PBMCs were obtained immediately prior to nivolumab initiation (C1D1) and on therapy at cycle 2 day 1 and cycle 4 day 1. Peripheral blood was collected in 8 mL Vacutainer Cell Preparation Tubes, from which PBMCs were isolated by centrifugation and then cryopreserved.

The material was peripheral blood mononuclear cells (PBMCs), obtained before the fourth cycle of nivolumab. This TCR came from a human donor with classical Hodgkin lymphoma.

The CDR3 protein: CASSSSREFLETQYF. Read as DNA, the sequence is TGTGCCAGCAGTTCTTCTCGTGAGTTTCTAGAGACCCAGTACTTC. In this chain, TRBV27 is recombined with TRBJ2-5; no confident D gene assignment can be made. The CDR3 spans 15 residues, from the cysteine through the phenylalanine. CDR3 DNA is the only sequence kept; it has 45 bases, read in frame from the first base. The V end loses 4 bases and the J end loses 4 bases, and a stretch of 16 bases separates them. CDR1 is given as MNHEY and CDR2 as SMNVEV, both from the germline V gene (reference sequence).